This record covers a single T cell receptor beta chain. As yet, its antigen is unknown. The J segment lost 0 bases and the V segment lost 6 bases, leaving 4 bases of the junction unmatched. CDR1 is MNHNS and CDR2 is SASEGT in the germline V gene. The CDR3 extends over 15 amino acids. These data come from a study of cytomegalovirus exposure and HLA in healthy donors. Study-wide findings and caveats: TCR beta V- and J-gene trimming, according to a later analysis, was linked to a missense DCLRE1C variant. A later analysis reportedly identified an Asian-associated ancestry cluster as carrying fewer N-insertions than the 666-donor mean. Cytomegalovirus-associated status was assigned to about 170 TCR beta chains.

Use of 60 Vbeta and 13 Jbeta primers characterized the PCR. TCRdb's table, derived via immunoSEQ multiplex PCR, lists solely in-frame clones and lacks some. The sample has approximately 160,000 clones, approximately 84% seen once. The rearrangement joins TRBV6-1 to TRBJ1-5; 8 bases agree with TRBD1. This receptor was taken from a girl between 5 and 17 years old in good health and CMV-seropositive. The sequencing sample was made of PBMCs. The CDR3 coding sequence is TGTGCCAGCAGGTACAGGGGGGATAGCAATCAGCCCCAGCATTTT. It specifies CASRYRGDSNQPQHF.